The rows below give T cell receptor beta chains drawn from one sample of a study of PD-L1 blockade in urothelial cancer. The data were produced by immunoSEQ multiplex PCR, yet TCRdb's version contains in-frame clones alone and is incomplete. The table lists some 89,000 clones, 85% of them singletons. The source material was PBMCs, sampled around atezolizumab (anti-PD-L1) treatment. The receptors come from a man in his 60s with urothelial cancer. Both conserved end residues are part of each CDR3. The D gene is left open where the match is weak. Expanded clones are given a class, and other clones once, few, many or no size at all.

abundance,j_gene,v_gene,d_gene,CDR3nt,CDR3aa
-,TRBJ2-2,TRBV16,-,TGTGCCAGCAGCCAATTCACGAACACCGGGGAGCTGTTTTTT,CASSQFTNTGELFF
-,TRBJ2-3,TRBV15,TRBD2,TGTGCCACCAGCAGAGGGACTAGCGAAAGCACAGATACGCAGTATTTT,CATSRGTSESTDTQYF
few,TRBJ2-2,TRBV11-3,TRBD1,TGTGCCAGCAGCTCGACAGGGTTCGCCGGGGAGCTGTTTTTT,CASSSTGFAGELFF
once,TRBJ1-6,TRBV2,-,TGTGCCAGCAGTGTCGCGCCGAATTCACCCCTCCACTTT,CASSVAPNSPLHF
-,TRBJ2-6,TRBV9,-,TGTGCCAGCAGCGTAGCTACGGGGGTTTGGGGGGCCAACGTCCTGACTTTC,CASSVATGVWGANVLTF
-,TRBJ1-2,TRBV11-3,-,TGTGCCAGCAGCTTAATGTGGCCCCAGGGAGGAGGCTACACCTTC,CASSLMWPQGGGYTF
-,TRBJ1-3,TRBV5-1,-,TGCGCCAGCAGCTTGATCTCAGGGTCTGGAAACACCATATATTTT,CASSLISGSGNTIYF
-,TRBJ1-1,TRBV5-5,-,TGTGCCAGCAGCTTGCGGAGTCTTTTCACTGAAGCTTTCTTT,CASSLRSLFTEAFF
-,TRBJ2-2,TRBV7-6,TRBD2,TGTGCCAGCACCGTTAGACTAGCGGGGGACTCCTACACCGGGGAGCTGTTTTTT,CASTVRLAGDSYTGELFF
-,TRBJ1-2,TRBV6-5,-,TGTGCCAGCAGTTACTCCAGTAACTATGGCTACACCTTC,CASSYSSNYGYTF
once,TRBJ2-7,TRBV28,-,TGTGCCAGCAGCGTCCCGTCCTACGAGCAGTACTTC,CASSVPSYEQYF
once,TRBJ2-3,TRBV7-2,TRBD2,TGTGCCAGCAGCTTGGGCGTTAGCGGGGGTAATACGCAGTATTTT,CASSLGVSGGNTQYF
-,TRBJ2-5,TRBV28,TRBD1,TGTGCCAGCAGTTTATCACAGGGGTACGGAGAGACCCAGTACTTC,CASSLSQGYGETQYF
once,TRBJ1-4,TRBV7-8,TRBD1,TGTGCCAGCAGCTCCCGACAGGGAGTGTTCCCTAATGAAAAACTGTTTTTT,CASSSRQGVFPNEKLFF
-,TRBJ2-2,TRBV4-3,-,TGCGCCAGCAGCCAAGAGGGTGGACTGAACACCGGGGAGCTGTTTTTT,CASSQEGGLNTGELFF
-,TRBJ2-3,TRBV7-8,TRBD2,TGTGCCAGCAGCCACGGATGGGCAACACGGGGGGGAAGCACAGATACGCAGTATTTT,CASSHGWATRGGSTDTQYF
-,TRBJ1-5,TRBV28,-,TGTGCCAGCATATTGGACAAAAATCAGCCCCAGCATTTT,CASILDKNQPQHF
-,TRBJ2-2,TRBV9,-,TGTGCCAGCAGCGTGCCTGGAGGGCTTGGGAACACCGGGGAGCTGTTTTTT,CASSVPGGLGNTGELFF
-,TRBJ2-1,TRBV7-3,-,TGTGCCAGCAGCTTTGGGGGCCGCGGGAGCTCCTACAATGAGCAGTTCTTC,CASSFGGRGSSYNEQFF
-,TRBJ2-3,TRBV7-3,-,TGTGCCAGCAGCTTATTGGGCAGGGAAGGTACGCAGTATTTT,CASSLLGREGTQYF
few,TRBJ1-6,TRBV27,TRBD1,TGTGCCAGCAGTACAACCGGGACAGGGGGATCACCCCTCCACTTT,CASSTTGTGGSPLHF
once,TRBJ2-5,TRBV11-1,-,TGTGCCAGCACCGATGGCCAGACCCAGTACTTC,CASTDGQTQYF
few,TRBJ2-3,TRBV11-2,-,TGTGCCAGCAGCCCCGGAGGGCATACGCAGTATTTT,CASSPGGHTQYF
-,TRBJ1-4,TRBV7-9,-,TGTGCCAGCAGCGGCCCGAAAATAGAAAAACTGTTTTTT,CASSGPKIEKLFF
few,TRBJ1-3,TRBV30,-,TGTGCCTGGGGACAGTCTGGAAACACCATATATTTT,CAWGQSGNTIYF
-,TRBJ2-2,TRBV4-2,-,TGTGCCAGCAGCCAATCTAGTTTCGCGGGGGAGCTGTTTTTT,CASSQSSFAGELFF
-,TRBJ1-5,TRBV19,TRBD1,TGTGCCAGTAACTCGGGACAGGGGCATCAGCCCCAGCATTTT,CASNSGQGHQPQHF
-,TRBJ2-4,TRBV27,-,TGTGCCAGCAGTTTGGGGGGAGACAGGGCGACCAAAAACATTCAGTACTTC,CASSLGGDRATKNIQYF
-,TRBJ2-1,TRBV9,-,TGTGCCAGCAGCGCTAGCAGGCGGGCGGATGGTGAGCAGTTCTTC,CASSASRRADGEQFF
few,TRBJ1-1,TRBV11-3,-,TGTGCCAGCAGCTTAGTGGCTCTGGACACTGAAGCTTTCTTT,CASSLVALDTEAFF
-,TRBJ2-7,TRBV4-3,-,TGCGCCAGCAGCCCGAGGGCCCCACCGCAATGGGGCGAGCAGTACTTC,CASSPRAPPQWGEQYF
-,TRBJ2-1,TRBV19,TRBD1,TGTGCCAGTGGAAGACCCGGGACAGGGGTTCTCAATGAGCAGTTCTTC,CASGRPGTGVLNEQFF
-,TRBJ1-4,TRBV7-9,-,TGTGCCAGCAGCTTTTCAGGGGCTGATAATGAAAAACTGTTTTTT,CASSFSGADNEKLFF
-,TRBJ2-3,TRBV28,-,TGTGCCAGCTCCTCCGGGACAGATACGCAGTATTTT,CASSSGTDTQYF
-,TRBJ2-5,TRBV7-2,-,TGTGCCAGCAGCGCAAGCGGTTTTAAAGAGACCCAGTACTTC,CASSASGFKETQYF
few,TRBJ2-7,TRBV5-1,TRBD1,TGCGCCAGCAGCTCAACAGGGGGGAACTCCTACGAGCAGTACTTC,CASSSTGGNSYEQYF
once,TRBJ2-7,TRBV27,TRBD2,TGTGCCAGCAGTCGGACTAGCGGGTTGCGGGAGCAGTACTTC,CASSRTSGLREQYF
-,TRBJ2-1,TRBV7-2,TRBD2,TGTGCCAGCAGCTGGACTAGCGGGGGGGCCCATAATGAGCAGTTCTTC,CASSWTSGGAHNEQFF
-,TRBJ1-1,TRBV7-9,-,TGTGCCAGCAGCCGCATGGTGGAGACTGAAGCTTTCTTT,CASSRMVETEAFF
-,TRBJ2-1,TRBV13,-,TGTGCCAGCAGCTTACTTTGGGGGGGCCTCAGTCATGAGCAGTTCTTC,CASSLLWGGLSHEQFF
-,TRBJ1-1,TRBV29-1,TRBD1,TGCAGCGGAAGACAGGGCGACAGCACTGAAGCTTTCTTT,CSGRQGDSTEAFF
-,TRBJ1-1,TRBV6-5,-,TGTGCCAGCAGTTACGGGGGGAGCGCGAACACTGAAGCTTTCTTT,CASSYGGSANTEAFF
-,TRBJ1-6,TRBV6-4,TRBD1,TGTGCCAGCAGTGCCTCAGACAGGGGAAACTCACCCCTCCACTTT,CASSASDRGNSPLHF
-,TRBJ2-1,TRBV27,TRBD2,TGTGCCAGCAGTTTAGGGACTAGCGATGATGAGCAGTTCTTC,CASSLGTSDDEQFF
-,TRBJ2-7,TRBV5-1,TRBD1,TGCGCCAGCAGCACGGACAGGGGTCGCGAGCAGTACTTC,CASSTDRGREQYF
once,TRBJ2-7,TRBV28,-,TGTGCCAGCAACGAAGGACAGTCCTACGAGCAGTACTTC,CASNEGQSYEQYF
-,TRBJ1-6,TRBV7-3,-,TGTGCCAGCAGCTTGGAAAAAGGGGCCCCCCTCCACTTT,CASSLEKGAPLHF
-,TRBJ1-1,TRBV6-1,TRBD1,TGTGCCAGCAGTGACAGGACAGGGGCGGGCACTGAAGCTTTCTTT,CASSDRTGAGTEAFF
-,TRBJ1-1,TRBV5-6,TRBD1,TGTGCCAGCAGCTTGCCTGGCGGGACAGTCGGGGCCACTGAAGCTTTCTTT,CASSLPGGTVGATEAFF
-,TRBJ2-2,TRBV6-5,TRBD2,TGTGCCAGCAGTTACCCTAGCGGGGCGAACACCGGGGAGCTGTTTTTT,CASSYPSGANTGELFF
-,TRBJ1-2,TRBV10-3,TRBD1,TGTGCCATCAGTGCCACCGGGACAGGAAGCAACTATGGCTACACCTTC,CAISATGTGSNYGYTF
once,TRBJ1-1,TRBV11-3,-,TGTGCCAGCAGCCCCCGGGACACCCGAGGGACTGAAGCTTTCTTT,CASSPRDTRGTEAFF
-,TRBJ2-1,TRBV4-1,TRBD2,TGCGCCAGCAGCCAAGCCACCGGGACTAGCGGGCCAGCCTACAATGAGCAGTTCTTC,CASSQATGTSGPAYNEQFF
-,TRBJ1-3,TRBV28,-,TGTGCCAGCAGCCCACCCGAGGGGGCTGGAAACACCATATATTTT,CASSPPEGAGNTIYF
-,TRBJ1-3,TRBV7-2,-,TGTGCCAGCAGCTTACCGGGATCTTCTGGAAACACCATATATTTT,CASSLPGSSGNTIYF
-,TRBJ2-2,TRBV13,TRBD2,TGTGCCAGCGGTGGGGGAGGGCCGTCGTTGTCCGGGGAGCTGTTTTTT,CASGGGGPSLSGELFF
-,TRBJ2-7,TRBV7-2,-,TGTGCCAGCAGCTTAGATGTAGTCTACGAGCAGTACTTC,CASSLDVVYEQYF
-,TRBJ1-1,TRBV28,-,TGTGCCAGCAGCCACAACGGACTTCCCAAAGACACTGAAGCTTTCTTT,CASSHNGLPKDTEAFF
-,TRBJ1-3,TRBV6-5,-,TGTGCCAGCTGCCCCTATAGTGCCACTGGAAACACCATATATTTT,CASCPYSATGNTIYF